This T cell receptor beta chain was found in a study of CD8 T cells in Susac syndrome. Random hexamers were used to reverse transcribe an amount of roughly 0.45 to 1 ug RNA. Across 54 Vbeta and 13 Jbeta, immunoSEQ multiplex PCR amplified TCR beta CDR3. TCRdb reanalysed the immunoSEQ multiplex PCR reads using MiXCR and keeps one entry per CDR3 protein. The table shows 150,000 to 200,000 distinct CDR3 sequences, with about 95% occurring only once. CDR1 is MNHNY, CDR2 SVGAGI, per germline (reference sequence). This CDR3 is built from 13 residues. V was clipped by 7 bases and J by 0 bases, with 7 bases between them. Sequencing of TCR beta, carried out with a high-throughput approach, was applied to CD8+ and CD4+ T cells from the blood. Healthy donors acted as controls, with matching for age and sex. FACS enriched CD8+ TEMRA cells, while bulk CD8+ and CD4+ were negatively isolated.

V usage is TRBV6-6 and J usage is TRBJ1-3, with D unclear. This TCR came from a human donor in good health. The source material was CD4+ T cells from PBMCs. The CDR3 reads CASISFSGNTIYF. As DNA, the CDR3 is TGTGCCAGCATCTCCTTCTCTGGAAACACCATATATTTT.